This T cell receptor beta chain was found in a study of CD8 T cells in Susac syndrome. Sequencing of TCR beta was carried out in blood CD8+ and CD4+ T cells. cDNA came from about 0.51 to 1 ug RNA primed by random hexamers. From the immunoSEQ multiplex PCR reads, TCRdb called clonotypes with MiXCR, one entry per CDR3 protein. The sample carries approximately 190,000 distinct CDR3 sequences, about 94% recorded once. Losses at the gene ends were 4 bases for V and 3 bases for J; bases not matched to a gene: 9. CDR1 and CDR2 (germline): SGHDN, FVKESK. The CDR3 runs 15 residues. The sample consisted of CD4+ T cells from PBMCs. V is TRBV14 and J is TRBJ2-7; 7 bases fit TRBD1. The origin of this receptor is a human donor in good health. The CDR3 reads CASSRGRDRLYEQYF. Here the CDR3 DNA reads TGTGCCAGCAGCCGGGGACGGGACAGACTCTACGAGCAGTACTTC.